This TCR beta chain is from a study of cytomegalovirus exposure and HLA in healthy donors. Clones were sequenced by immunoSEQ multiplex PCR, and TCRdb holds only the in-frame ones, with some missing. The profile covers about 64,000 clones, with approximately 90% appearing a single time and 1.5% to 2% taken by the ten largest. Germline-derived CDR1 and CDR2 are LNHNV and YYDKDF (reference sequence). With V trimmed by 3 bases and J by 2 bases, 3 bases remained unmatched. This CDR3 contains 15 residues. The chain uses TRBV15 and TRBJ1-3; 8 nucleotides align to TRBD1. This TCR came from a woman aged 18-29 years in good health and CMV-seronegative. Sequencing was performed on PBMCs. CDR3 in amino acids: CATSRQGAAGNTIYF. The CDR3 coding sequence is TGTGCCACCAGCAGGCAGGGGGCAGCTGGAAACACCATATATTTT.